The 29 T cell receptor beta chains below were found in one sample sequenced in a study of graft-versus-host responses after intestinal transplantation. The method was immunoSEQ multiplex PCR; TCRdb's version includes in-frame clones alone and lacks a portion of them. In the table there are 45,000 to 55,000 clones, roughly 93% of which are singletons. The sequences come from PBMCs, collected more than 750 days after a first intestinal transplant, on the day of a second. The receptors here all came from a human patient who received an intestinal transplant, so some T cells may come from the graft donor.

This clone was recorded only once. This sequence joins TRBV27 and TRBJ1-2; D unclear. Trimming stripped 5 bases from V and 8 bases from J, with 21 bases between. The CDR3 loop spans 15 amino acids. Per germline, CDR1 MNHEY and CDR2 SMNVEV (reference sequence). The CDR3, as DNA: TGTGCCAGCAGTGAATACCGGTATGGCTCTCAAGGCTACACCTTC. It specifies CASSEYRYGSQGYTF.

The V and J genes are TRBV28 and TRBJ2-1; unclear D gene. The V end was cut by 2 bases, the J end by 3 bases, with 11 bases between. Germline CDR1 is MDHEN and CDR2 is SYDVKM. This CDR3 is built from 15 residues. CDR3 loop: CASSLMGRVYNEQFF. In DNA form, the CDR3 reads TGTGCCAGCAGTTTAATGGGTAGGGTCTACAATGAGCAGTTCTTC.

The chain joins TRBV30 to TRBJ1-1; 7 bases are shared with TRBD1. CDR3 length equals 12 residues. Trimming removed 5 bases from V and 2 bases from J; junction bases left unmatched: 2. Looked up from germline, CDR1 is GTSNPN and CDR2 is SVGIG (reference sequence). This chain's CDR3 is CAWGQANTEAFF. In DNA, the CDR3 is TGTGCCTGGGGACAGGCTAACACTGAAGCTTTCTTT.

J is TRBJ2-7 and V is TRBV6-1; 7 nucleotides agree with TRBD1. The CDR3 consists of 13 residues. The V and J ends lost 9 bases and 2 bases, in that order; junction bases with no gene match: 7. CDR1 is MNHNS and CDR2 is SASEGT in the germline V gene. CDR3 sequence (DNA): TGTGCCAGTATTTTGACAGGGCCCTACGAGCAGTACTTC. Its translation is CASILTGPYEQYF.

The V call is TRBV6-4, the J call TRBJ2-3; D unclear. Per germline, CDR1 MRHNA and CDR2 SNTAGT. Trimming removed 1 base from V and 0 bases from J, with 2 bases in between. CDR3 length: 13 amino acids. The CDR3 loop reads CASSDYSTDTQYF. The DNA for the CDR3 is TGTGCCAGCAGTGACTACAGCACAGATACGCAGTATTTT.

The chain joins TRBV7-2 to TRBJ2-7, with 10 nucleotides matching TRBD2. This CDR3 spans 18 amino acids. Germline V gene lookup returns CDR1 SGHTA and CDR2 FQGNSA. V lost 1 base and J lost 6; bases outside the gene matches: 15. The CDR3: CASSLVLSAGGPRSEQYF. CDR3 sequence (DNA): TGTGCCAGCAGCTTAGTGTTATCAGCGGGAGGGCCTCGTAGCGAGCAGTACTTC.

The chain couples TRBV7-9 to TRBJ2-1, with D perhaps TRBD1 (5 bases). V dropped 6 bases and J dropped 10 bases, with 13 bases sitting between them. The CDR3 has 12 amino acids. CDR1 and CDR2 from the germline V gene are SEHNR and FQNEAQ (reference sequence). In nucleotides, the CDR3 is TGTGCCAGCAGACTTGACAGATACGAGCAGTTCTTC. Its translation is CASRLDRYEQFF.

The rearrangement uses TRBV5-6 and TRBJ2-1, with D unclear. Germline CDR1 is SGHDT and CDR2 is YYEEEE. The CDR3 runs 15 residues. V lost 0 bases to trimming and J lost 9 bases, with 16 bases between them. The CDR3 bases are TGTGCCAGCAGCTTGGAGCCCACAACCTTCGGTGAGCAGTTCTTC. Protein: CASSLEPTTFGEQFF.

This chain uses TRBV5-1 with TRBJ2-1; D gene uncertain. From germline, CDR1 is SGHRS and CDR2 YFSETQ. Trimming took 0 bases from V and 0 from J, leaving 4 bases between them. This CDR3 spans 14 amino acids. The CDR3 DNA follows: TGCGCCAGCAGCTTGGGTCACTCCTACAATGAGCAGTTCTTC. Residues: CASSLGHSYNEQFF.

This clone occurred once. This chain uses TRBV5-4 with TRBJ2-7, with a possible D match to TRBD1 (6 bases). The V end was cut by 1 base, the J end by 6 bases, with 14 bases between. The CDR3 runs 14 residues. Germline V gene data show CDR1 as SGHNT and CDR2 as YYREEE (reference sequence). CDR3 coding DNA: TGTGCCAGCAGCTTGATGGGGGCATTCCTCGAGCAGTACTTC. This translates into CASSLMGAFLEQYF.

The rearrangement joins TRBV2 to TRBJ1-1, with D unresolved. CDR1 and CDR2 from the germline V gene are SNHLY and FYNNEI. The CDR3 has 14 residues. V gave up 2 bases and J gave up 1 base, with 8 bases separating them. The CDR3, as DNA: TGTGCCAGCAGTGAATGGATCGGGAACACTGAAGCTTTCTTT. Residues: CASSEWIGNTEAFF.

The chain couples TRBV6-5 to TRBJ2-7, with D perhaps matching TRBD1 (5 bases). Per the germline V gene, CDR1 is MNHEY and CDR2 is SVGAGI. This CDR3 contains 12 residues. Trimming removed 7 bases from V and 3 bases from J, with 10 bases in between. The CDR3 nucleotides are TGTGCCAGCAACAAGGGGCTCTACGAGCAGTACTTC. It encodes CASNKGLYEQYF.

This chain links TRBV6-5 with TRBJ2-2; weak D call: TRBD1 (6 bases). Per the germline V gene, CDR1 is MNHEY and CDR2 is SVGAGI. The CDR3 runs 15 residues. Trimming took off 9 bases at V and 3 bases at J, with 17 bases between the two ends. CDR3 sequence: CASCPRTVDTGELFF. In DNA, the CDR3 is TGTGCCAGTTGCCCGAGGACAGTAGACACCGGGGAGCTGTTTTTT.

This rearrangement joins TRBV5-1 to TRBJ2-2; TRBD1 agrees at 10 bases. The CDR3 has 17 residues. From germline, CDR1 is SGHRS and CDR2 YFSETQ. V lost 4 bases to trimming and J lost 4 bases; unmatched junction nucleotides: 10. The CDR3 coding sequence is TGCGCCAGCAGCCCCCCTAGGACAGGGGGTAGCACCGGGGAGCTGTTTTTT. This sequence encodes CASSPPRTGGSTGELFF.

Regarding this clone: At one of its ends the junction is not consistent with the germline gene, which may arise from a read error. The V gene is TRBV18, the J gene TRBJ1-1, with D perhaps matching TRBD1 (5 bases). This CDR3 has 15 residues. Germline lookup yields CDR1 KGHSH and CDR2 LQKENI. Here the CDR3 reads CASSPPTQANAEAFF. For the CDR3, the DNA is TGTGCCAGCTCACCGCCCACACAGGCGAACGCTGAAGCTTTCTTT.

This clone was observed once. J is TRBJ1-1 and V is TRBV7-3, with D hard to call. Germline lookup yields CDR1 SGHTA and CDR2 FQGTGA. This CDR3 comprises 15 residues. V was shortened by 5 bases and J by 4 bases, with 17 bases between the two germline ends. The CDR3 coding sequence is TGTGCCAGCAGCCCCGTTAATGGTGGAGGCACTGAAGCTTTCTTT. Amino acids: CASSPVNGGGTEAFF.

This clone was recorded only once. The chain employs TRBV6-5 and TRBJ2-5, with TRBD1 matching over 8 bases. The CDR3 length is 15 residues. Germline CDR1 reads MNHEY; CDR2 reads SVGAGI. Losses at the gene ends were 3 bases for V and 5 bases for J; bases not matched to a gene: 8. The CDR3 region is CASSYGQGRGETQYF. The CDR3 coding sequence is TGTGCCAGCAGTTATGGACAGGGTAGGGGCGAGACCCAGTACTTC.

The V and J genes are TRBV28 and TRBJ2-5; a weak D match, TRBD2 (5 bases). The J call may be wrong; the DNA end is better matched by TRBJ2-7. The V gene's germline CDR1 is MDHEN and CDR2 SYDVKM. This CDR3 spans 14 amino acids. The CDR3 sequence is CASGSPGSSYEQYF. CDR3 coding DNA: TGTGCCAGCGGATCCCCGGGGAGCTCCTACGAGCAGTACTTC.

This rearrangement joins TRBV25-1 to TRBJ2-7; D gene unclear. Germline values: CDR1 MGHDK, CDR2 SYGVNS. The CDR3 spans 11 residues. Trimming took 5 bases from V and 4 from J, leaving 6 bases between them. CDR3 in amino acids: CASSPGYEQYF. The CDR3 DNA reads TGTGCCAGCAGTCCCGGGTACGAGCAGTACTTC.

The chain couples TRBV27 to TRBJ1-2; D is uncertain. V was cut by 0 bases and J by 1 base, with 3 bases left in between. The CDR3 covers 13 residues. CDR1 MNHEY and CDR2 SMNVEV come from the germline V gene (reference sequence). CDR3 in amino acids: CASSLSRNYGYTF. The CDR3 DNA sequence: TGTGCCAGCAGTTTATCACGTAACTATGGCTACACCTTC.

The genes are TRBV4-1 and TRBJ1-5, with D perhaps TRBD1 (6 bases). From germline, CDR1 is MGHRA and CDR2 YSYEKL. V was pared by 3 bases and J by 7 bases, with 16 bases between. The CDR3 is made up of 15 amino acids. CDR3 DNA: TGCGCCAGCAGCCAGGTGGGGGGGCTAGAACAGCCCCAGCATTTT. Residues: CASSQVGGLEQPQHF.

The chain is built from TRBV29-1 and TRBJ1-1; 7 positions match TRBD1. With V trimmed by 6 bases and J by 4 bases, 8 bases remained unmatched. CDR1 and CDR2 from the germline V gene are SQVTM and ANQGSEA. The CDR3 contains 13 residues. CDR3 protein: CSVDRQGTTEAFF. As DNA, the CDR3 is TGCAGCGTAGACAGACAGGGAACCACTGAAGCTTTCTTT.

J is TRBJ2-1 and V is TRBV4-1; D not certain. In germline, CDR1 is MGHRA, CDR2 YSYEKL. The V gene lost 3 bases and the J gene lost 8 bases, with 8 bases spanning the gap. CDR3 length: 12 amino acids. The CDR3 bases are TGCGCCAGCAGCCAGACCCAGTATGAGCAGTTCTTC. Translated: CASSQTQYEQFF.

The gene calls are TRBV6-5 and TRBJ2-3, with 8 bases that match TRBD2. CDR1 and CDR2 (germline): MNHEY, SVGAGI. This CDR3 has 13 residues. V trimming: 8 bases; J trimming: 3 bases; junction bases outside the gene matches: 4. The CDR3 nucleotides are TGTGCCAGCCAGCGGGAGCTGACAGATACGCAGTATTTT. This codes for CASQRELTDTQYF.

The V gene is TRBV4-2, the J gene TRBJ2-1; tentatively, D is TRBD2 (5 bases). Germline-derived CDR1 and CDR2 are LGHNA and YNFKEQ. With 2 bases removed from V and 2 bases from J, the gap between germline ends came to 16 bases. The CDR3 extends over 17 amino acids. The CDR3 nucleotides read TGTGCCAGCAGCCAATCCCTCAGTGGCGGGCCCTACAATGAGCAGTTCTTC. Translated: CASSQSLSGGPYNEQFF.

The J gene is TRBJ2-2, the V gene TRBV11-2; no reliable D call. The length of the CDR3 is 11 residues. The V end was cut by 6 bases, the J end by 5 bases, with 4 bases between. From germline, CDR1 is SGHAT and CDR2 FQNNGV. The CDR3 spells CASRLTGELFF. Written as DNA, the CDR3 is TGTGCCAGCAGATTAACCGGGGAGCTGTTTTTT.

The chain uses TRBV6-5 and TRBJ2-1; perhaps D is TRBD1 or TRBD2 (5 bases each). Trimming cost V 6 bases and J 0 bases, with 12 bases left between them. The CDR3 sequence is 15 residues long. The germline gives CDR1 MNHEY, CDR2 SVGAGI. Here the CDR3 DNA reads TGTGCCAGCAGGTTGGGACCCTCCTCCTACAATGAGCAGTTCTTC. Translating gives CASRLGPSSYNEQFF.

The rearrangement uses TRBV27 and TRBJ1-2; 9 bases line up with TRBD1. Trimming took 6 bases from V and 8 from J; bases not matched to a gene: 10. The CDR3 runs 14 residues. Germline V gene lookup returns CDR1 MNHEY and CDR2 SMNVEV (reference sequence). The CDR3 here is CASSPGQGFRGYTF. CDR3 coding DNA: TGTGCCAGCAGCCCGGGACAGGGATTCAGGGGCTACACCTTC.

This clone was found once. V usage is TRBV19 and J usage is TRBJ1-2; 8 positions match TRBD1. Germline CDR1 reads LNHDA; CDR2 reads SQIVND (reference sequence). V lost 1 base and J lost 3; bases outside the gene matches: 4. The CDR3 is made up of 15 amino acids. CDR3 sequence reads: CASSIGGDRYYGYTF. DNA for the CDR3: TGTGCCAGTAGTATAGGTGGGGACAGGTACTATGGCTACACCTTC. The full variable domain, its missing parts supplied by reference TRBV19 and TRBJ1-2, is DGGITQSPKYLFRKEGQNVTLSCEQNLNHDAMYWYRQDPGQGLRLIYYSQIVNDFQKGDIAEGYSVSREKKESFPLTVTSAQKNPTAFYLCASSIGGDRYYGYTFGSGTRLTVV.